The 6 T cell receptor beta chains reported below all come from one sample, sequenced in a study of blood T cells in healthy people across ages. A second PCR, run for about 7 to 11 cycles, used a sample-barcoded 5' primer plus a J-beta primer mix. TCRdb re-called the 5' RACE reads through MiXCR, storing one row per CDR3 protein. Altogether about 1.6 million distinct CDR3 sequences are present, 30% to 40% being singletons, with the ten largest covering around 11%. The sequenced material came from blood. The source is a woman aged 30 to 39 in good health.

This clonotype was recorded a few times. The rearrangement joins TRBV10-3 to TRBJ2-1, with D perhaps TRBD1 or TRBD2 (5 bases each). The length of the CDR3 is 13 residues. Germline CDR1 reads ENHRY; CDR2 reads SYGVKD. V was cut by 8 bases and J by 4 bases, with 12 bases left in between. The CDR3 sequence: CAIAGGRYNEQFF. In DNA, the CDR3 is TGTGCCATCGCTGGGGGTCGGTACAATGAGCAGTTCTTC.

In DNA, the CDR3 is TGTGCCAGCAGTCCACAGGGGGTGGTCTATGGCTACACCTTC. Translation: CASSPQGVVYGYTF. The chain joins TRBV28 to TRBJ1-2; 8 nucleotides match TRBD1. The CDR3 length is 14 residues. CDR1 is MDHEN and CDR2 is SYDVKM in the germline V gene. The V gene end was trimmed by 5 bases and the J gene end by 4 bases; junction bases not matched to a gene: 6.

V and J are TRBV6-1 and TRBJ2-7, with 10 bases aligning to TRBD1. This CDR3 spans 13 amino acids. Germline CDR1 is MNHNS and CDR2 is SASEGT. V lost 10 bases and J lost 5; bases outside the gene matches: 8. The chain's CDR3 is CATMRQGANEQYF. In DNA form, the CDR3 reads TGTGCCACCATGAGACAGGGGGCCAACGAGCAGTACTTC.

CDR3 in DNA: TGCAGCGTTGAATTGATGGGTGAGCAGTTCTTC. The encoded protein is CSVELMGEQFF. The chain carries TRBV29-1 and TRBJ2-1; D uncertain. V was trimmed by 2 bases and J by 9 bases, leaving 8 bases between them. The V gene's germline CDR1 is SQVTM and CDR2 ANQGSEA. This CDR3 region has 11 residues.

The chain combines TRBV7-8 with TRBJ2-5, with 13 bases lining up with TRBD2. The CDR3 runs to 16 residues. The germline CDR1 and CDR2 sequences are SGHVS and FQNEAQ. The V segment lost 5 bases and the J segment 1 base; nucleotides outside the gene matches: 4. CDR3 amino acids: CASSRLAGGLQETQYF. DNA for the CDR3: TGTGCCAGCAGCCGACTAGCGGGGGGCCTCCAAGAGACCCAGTACTTC.

This chain links TRBV9 with TRBJ1-6; D might be TRBD1 (6 bases). V lost 0 bases and J lost 6, with 7 bases in between. The CDR3 extends over 14 amino acids. Germline lookup yields CDR1 SGDLS and CDR2 YYNGEE. The CDR3 loop is CASSVEQGNSPLHF. In DNA form, the CDR3 reads TGTGCCAGCAGCGTAGAACAGGGTAATTCACCCCTCCACTTT.